This T cell receptor beta chain was recorded in a study of blood T cell repertoires in COVID-19. Background on the study: The origin of the acute and convalescent COVID-19 samples was the United States, Italy and Spain.

This clone was counted a single time. The method was immunoSEQ multiplex PCR; TCRdb's version includes in-frame clones alone and lacks a portion of them. The sample has some 390,000 clones, about nine tenths seen once. The length of the CDR3 is 15 residues. CDR1 and CDR2 (germline): SNHLY, FYNNEI. Trimming took off 8 bases at V and 1 base at J, with 15 bases between the two ends. Material for sequencing was peripheral blood. The receptor was isolated from a woman in her thirties or forties with COVID-19, enrolled during active disease. The chain is built from TRBV2 and TRBJ1-5, with TRBD1 as a possible D gene (6 bases). The CDR3 region has the DNA TGTGCCAGCCGTACGGAGGGGGGGAGCAATCAGCCCCAGCATTTT. Its protein is CASRTEGGSNQPQHF.